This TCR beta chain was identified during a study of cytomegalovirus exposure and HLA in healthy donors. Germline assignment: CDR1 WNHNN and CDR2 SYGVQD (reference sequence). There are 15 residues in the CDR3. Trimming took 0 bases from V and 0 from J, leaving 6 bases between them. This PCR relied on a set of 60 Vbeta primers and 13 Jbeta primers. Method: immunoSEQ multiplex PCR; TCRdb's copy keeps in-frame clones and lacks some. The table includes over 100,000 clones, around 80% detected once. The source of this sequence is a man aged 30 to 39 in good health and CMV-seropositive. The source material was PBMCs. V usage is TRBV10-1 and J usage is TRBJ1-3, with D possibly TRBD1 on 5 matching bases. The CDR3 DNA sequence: TGCGCCAGCAGTGAGTCGGGGGGCTCTGGAAACACCATATATTTT. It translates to CASSESGGSGNTIYF.